Listed below are T cell receptor beta chains from one sample, sequenced in a study of Ad26.COV2.S vaccination and SARS-CoV-2 variants. Profiling relied on immunoSEQ multiplex PCR, and the TCRdb table lists in-frame clones only, not all of them. The profile covers approximately 400,000 clones, with roughly 81% appearing a single time and approximately 3.5% taken by the ten largest. Sequenced here: peripheral blood, sampled in a trial of Ad26.COV2.S vaccine versus placebo. Every receptor here comes from a person aged 18-60 years who received the Ad26.COV2.S COVID-19 vaccine or a placebo. Both conserved end residues are part of each CDR3. A D gene is named only where the DNA matches it firmly. The size entry is marked missing in some rows and otherwise reads once, few, many or a size class.

J gene: TRBJ1-1; V gene: TRBV27; clone size: .; CDR3 length: 15; D gene: .; CDR3 DNA: TGTGCCAGCAGTACCCGACAAGCCCGGGGCACTGAAGCTTTCTTT; CDR3 protein: CASSTRQARGTEAFF
J gene: TRBJ2-2; V gene: TRBV2; clone size: .; CDR3 length: 14; D gene: .; CDR3 DNA: TGTGCCAGCAGGTTGAGGGGGGAGGCCGGGGAGCTGTTTTTT; CDR3 protein: CASRLRGEAGELFF
J gene: TRBJ2-1; V gene: TRBV4-2; clone size: .; CDR3 length: 17; D gene: TRBD2; CDR3 DNA: TGTGCCAGCAGCCAAGTCCAGACTAGCGGGGGACGAAATGAGCAGTTCTTC; CDR3 protein: CASSQVQTSGGRNEQFF
J gene: TRBJ2-3; V gene: TRBV3-1/TRBV3-2; clone size: .; CDR3 length: 20; D gene: TRBD2; CDR3 DNA: TGTGCCAGCAGCCAAGATCGGGGACTAGCGGGGGGAACTAGCACAGATACGCAGTATTTT; CDR3 protein: CASSQDRGLAGGTSTDTQYF
J gene: TRBJ2-7; V gene: TRBV7-2; clone size: many; CDR3 length: 15; D gene: TRBD2; CDR3 DNA: TGTGCCAGCAGCCCTCAGGCGACTAGCGGCTACGAGCAGTACTTC; CDR3 protein: CASSPQATSGYEQYF
J gene: TRBJ2-2; V gene: TRBV11-2; clone size: .; CDR3 length: 14; D gene: .; CDR3 DNA: TGTGCCAGCAGCTCCCTACTAGCTGCCGGGGAGCTGTTTTTT; CDR3 protein: CASSSLLAAGELFF
J gene: TRBJ2-2; V gene: TRBV14; clone size: .; CDR3 length: 16; D gene: .; CDR3 DNA: TGTGCCAGCAGCCAAGCCCAGGGAAATGGGGCCGGGGAGCTGTTTTTT; CDR3 protein: CASSQAQGNGAGELFF
J gene: TRBJ2-7; V gene: TRBV23-1; clone size: .; CDR3 length: 21; D gene: TRBD2; CDR3 DNA: TGCGCCAGCAGTCAATTCTGGGGAAGGGGGTTAGCGGGAGTGAGCTCCTACGAGCAGTACTTC; CDR3 protein: CASSQFWGRGLAGVSSYEQYF
J gene: TRBJ2-2; V gene: TRBV24-1; clone size: .; CDR3 length: 15; D gene: TRBD1; CDR3 DNA: TGTGCCACCAGTGACCCGGGACAGGTGGACGGGGAGCTGTTTTTT; CDR3 protein: CATSDPGQVDGELFF
J gene: TRBJ2-5; V gene: TRBV7-9; clone size: .; CDR3 length: 14; D gene: TRBD1; CDR3 DNA: TGTGCCAGCAGCCAATACAGGGGCCGGGAGACCCAGTACTTC; CDR3 protein: CASSQYRGRETQYF
J gene: TRBJ2-7; V gene: TRBV28; clone size: .; CDR3 length: 16; D gene: .; CDR3 DNA: TGTGCCAGCGCTAGGTTTGGGGGCCCGACACTATACGAGCAGTACTTC; CDR3 protein: CASARFGGPTLYEQYF
J gene: TRBJ2-7; V gene: TRBV2; clone size: .; CDR3 length: 17; D gene: .; CDR3 DNA: TGTGCCAGCAGTGAACCCTCAGGGACGCCAACAAACTACGAGCAGTACTTC; CDR3 protein: CASSEPSGTPTNYEQYF
J gene: TRBJ2-1; V gene: TRBV9; clone size: few; CDR3 length: 16; D gene: TRBD2; CDR3 DNA: TGTGCCAGCAGCGTAGACGGCGGGAGGACCTACAATGAGCAGTTCTTC; CDR3 protein: CASSVDGGRTYNEQFF
J gene: TRBJ2-7; V gene: TRBV2; clone size: many; CDR3 length: 12; D gene: .; CDR3 DNA: TGTGCCAGCACTCAGGGGACCTACGAGCAGTACTTC; CDR3 protein: CASTQGTYEQYF
J gene: TRBJ2-3; V gene: TRBV10-3; clone size: .; CDR3 length: 16; D gene: .; CDR3 DNA: TGTGCCATCAGGGACCCTAGCTACCCTAGCACAGATACGCAGTATTTT; CDR3 protein: CAIRDPSYPSTDTQYF
J gene: TRBJ2-3; V gene: TRBV5-6; clone size: .; CDR3 length: 14; D gene: .; CDR3 DNA: TGTGCCAGCAGTCAGGGACTTCAGACAGATACGCAGTATTTT; CDR3 protein: CASSQGLQTDTQYF
J gene: TRBJ2-7; V gene: TRBV3-1/TRBV3-2; clone size: .; CDR3 length: 15; D gene: TRBD2; CDR3 DNA: TGTGCCAGCAGCCTCCTCCGGGGGGGCGGGTACGAGCAGTACTTC; CDR3 protein: CASSLLRGGGYEQYF
J gene: TRBJ2-5; V gene: TRBV2; clone size: .; CDR3 length: 17; D gene: .; CDR3 DNA: TGTGCCAGCGGGGGGGGGCCCAGTTCTACGTACCAAGAGACCCAGTACTTC; CDR3 protein: CASGGGPSSTYQETQYF
J gene: TRBJ2-5; V gene: TRBV7-9; clone size: .; CDR3 length: 14; D gene: .; CDR3 DNA: TGTGCCAGCAGAGACTCAACCTCCCAAGAGACCCAGTACTTC; CDR3 protein: CASRDSTSQETQYF
J gene: TRBJ1-1; V gene: TRBV7-9; clone size: .; CDR3 length: 15; D gene: .; CDR3 DNA: TGTGCCAGCAGCTTACCGGCAGGGATGTACACTGAAGCTTTCTTT; CDR3 protein: CASSLPAGMYTEAFF
J gene: TRBJ1-2; V gene: TRBV11-2; clone size: .; CDR3 length: 15; D gene: .; CDR3 DNA: TGTGCCAGCAGCCCGACAGCCGACTTGAACTATGGCTACACCTTC; CDR3 protein: CASSPTADLNYGYTF
J gene: TRBJ1-1; V gene: TRBV10-2; clone size: once; CDR3 length: 14; D gene: .; CDR3 DNA: TGCGCCAGCACCATGACAGGCTTGGGCACTGAAGCTTTCTTT; CDR3 protein: CASTMTGLGTEAFF
J gene: TRBJ1-1; V gene: TRBV30; clone size: .; CDR3 length: 12; D gene: .; CDR3 DNA: TGTGCCTGGAGTCGGGGGGAAGGTCAAGCTTTCTTT; CDR3 protein: CAWSRGEGQAFF
J gene: TRBJ1-1; V gene: TRBV19; clone size: .; CDR3 length: 13; D gene: .; CDR3 DNA: TGTGCCAGTAGTATCCCCTCGACAGGATCAGCTTTCTTT; CDR3 protein: CASSIPSTGSAFF
J gene: TRBJ2-2; V gene: TRBV18; clone size: .; CDR3 length: 15; D gene: TRBD2; CDR3 DNA: TGTGCCAGCTCACCCAGCGGGGGTAACACCGGGGAGCTGTTTTTT; CDR3 protein: CASSPSGGNTGELFF
J gene: TRBJ2-3; V gene: TRBV5-8; clone size: .; CDR3 length: 16; D gene: .; CDR3 DNA: TGTGCCAGCAGCTTTCGGGGAGGCGGTTTCACAGATACGCAGTATTTT; CDR3 protein: CASSFRGGGFTDTQYF
J gene: TRBJ1-2; V gene: TRBV5-1; clone size: .; CDR3 length: 12; D gene: TRBD1; CDR3 DNA: TGCGCCAGCAGAGGGGGCCCAGATGGCTACACCTTC; CDR3 protein: CASRGGPDGYTF
J gene: TRBJ2-7; V gene: TRBV6-6; clone size: .; CDR3 length: 16; D gene: .; CDR3 DNA: TGTGCCAGCAGTTCCCTCTCCCCGTATAACTCCTACGAGCAGTACTTC; CDR3 protein: CASSSLSPYNSYEQYF
J gene: TRBJ2-7; V gene: TRBV19; clone size: .; CDR3 length: 13; D gene: .; CDR3 DNA: TGTGCCAGTAGTATGGGACCGTCCTACGAGCAGTACTTC; CDR3 protein: CASSMGPSYEQYF
J gene: TRBJ1-1; V gene: TRBV2; clone size: .; CDR3 length: 14; D gene: .; CDR3 DNA: TGTGCCAGCAAGAATAGGGACATCAACACTGAAGCTTTCTTT; CDR3 protein: CASKNRDINTEAFF
J gene: TRBJ2-5; V gene: TRBV7-9; clone size: .; CDR3 length: 15; D gene: .; CDR3 DNA: TGTGCCAGCAGCTTAGTCGGCGGTACTCAAGAGACCCAGTACTTC; CDR3 protein: CASSLVGGTQETQYF
J gene: TRBJ2-3; V gene: TRBV27; clone size: .; CDR3 length: 16; D gene: TRBD1; CDR3 DNA: TGTGCCAGCAGTCCGGGGACAGCCCTTAACACAGATACGCAGTATTTT; CDR3 protein: CASSPGTALNTDTQYF
J gene: TRBJ2-5; V gene: TRBV6-5; clone size: .; CDR3 length: 14; D gene: .; CDR3 DNA: TGTGCCAGCAGTTACTCGGGGGGCCCAGAGACCCAGTACTTC; CDR3 protein: CASSYSGGPETQYF
J gene: TRBJ2-1; V gene: TRBV5-1; clone size: .; CDR3 length: 15; D gene: TRBD2; CDR3 DNA: TGCGCCAGCAGCCGCGGCCTAGCGGGAGCCAATGAGCAGTTCTTC; CDR3 protein: CASSRGLAGANEQFF
J gene: TRBJ2-5; V gene: TRBV7-2; clone size: .; CDR3 length: 16; D gene: TRBD2; CDR3 DNA: TGTGCCAGCAGCTTCCCTAGCGGGGGACGGGGAGAGACCCAGTACTTC; CDR3 protein: CASSFPSGGRGETQYF
J gene: TRBJ1-1; V gene: TRBV5-4; clone size: .; CDR3 length: 14; D gene: TRBD1; CDR3 DNA: TGTGCCAGCAGCCGACAGGGGGGGAACACTGAAGCTTTCTTT; CDR3 protein: CASSRQGGNTEAFF
J gene: TRBJ1-1; V gene: TRBV7-6; clone size: .; CDR3 length: 16; D gene: .; CDR3 DNA: TGTGCCAGCAGCTTAGCGCCGCCAGGTTCGGACACTGAAGCTTTCTTT; CDR3 protein: CASSLAPPGSDTEAFF
J gene: TRBJ2-1; V gene: TRBV11-3; clone size: .; CDR3 length: 14; D gene: TRBD2; CDR3 DNA: TGTGCCAGCAGCTTAGCTAGCGGGAGAAATGAGCAGTTCTTC; CDR3 protein: CASSLASGRNEQFF
J gene: TRBJ1-2; V gene: TRBV19; clone size: .; CDR3 length: 13; D gene: .; CDR3 DNA: TGTGCCAGCGAATTGACCACTAACTATGGCTACACCTTC; CDR3 protein: CASELTTNYGYTF
J gene: TRBJ2-2; V gene: TRBV11-2; clone size: .; CDR3 length: 13; D gene: .; CDR3 DNA: TGTGCCAGCAGCTCCGGACGGCCCGGGGAGCTGTTTTTT; CDR3 protein: CASSSGRPGELFF
J gene: TRBJ2-7; V gene: TRBV19; clone size: .; CDR3 length: 12; D gene: .; CDR3 DNA: TGTGCCAGTAGCGAGGAGATCTCTGAGCAGTACTTC; CDR3 protein: CASSEEISEQYF
J gene: TRBJ2-3; V gene: TRBV7-9; clone size: .; CDR3 length: 14; D gene: .; CDR3 DNA: TGTGCCAGCAGCTTGACAGGAGACACAGATACGCAGTATTTT; CDR3 protein: CASSLTGDTDTQYF
J gene: TRBJ1-1; V gene: TRBV7-9; clone size: .; CDR3 length: 11; D gene: .; CDR3 DNA: TGTGCCAGCAGCCTATCCTGGGAAGCTTTCTTT; CDR3 protein: CASSLSWEAFF
J gene: TRBJ1-5; V gene: TRBV6-2/TRBV6-3; clone size: few; CDR3 length: 15; D gene: .; CDR3 DNA: TGTGCCAGCAGTTACGGGGGCAGGAACAATCAGCCCCAGCATTTT; CDR3 protein: CASSYGGRNNQPQHF
J gene: TRBJ2-7; V gene: TRBV10-3; clone size: .; CDR3 length: 15; D gene: TRBD1; CDR3 DNA: TGTGCCATCAGTGAGGGCCAGGGGGTTGGGTACGAGCAGTACTTC; CDR3 protein: CAISEGQGVGYEQYF
J gene: TRBJ2-7; V gene: TRBV5-1; clone size: .; CDR3 length: 17; D gene: TRBD1; CDR3 DNA: TGCGCCAGCAGCTTGTTGACAGGGGGCTCCGTAGTTTACGAGCAGTACTTC; CDR3 protein: CASSLLTGGSVVYEQYF
J gene: TRBJ2-1; V gene: TRBV4-3; clone size: .; CDR3 length: 16; D gene: TRBD1; CDR3 DNA: TGCGCCAGCAGCCAAGAGACAGGGGCCCGGCGCGATGAGCAGTTCTTC; CDR3 protein: CASSQETGARRDEQFF
J gene: TRBJ1-1; V gene: TRBV10-3; clone size: once; CDR3 length: 15; D gene: TRBD1; CDR3 DNA: TGTGCCATCAGTGAAAATACAGGGGGCGGCACTGAAGCTTTCTTT; CDR3 protein: CAISENTGGGTEAFF
J gene: TRBJ2-7; V gene: TRBV19; clone size: .; CDR3 length: 14; D gene: TRBD2; CDR3 DNA: TGTGCCAGTAGTATCCGGCTAGCGGGATTCGAGCAGTACTTC; CDR3 protein: CASSIRLAGFEQYF
J gene: TRBJ1-2; V gene: TRBV5-6; clone size: few; CDR3 length: 9; D gene: .; CDR3 DNA: TGTGCCAGCGGTGATGGCTACACCTTC; CDR3 protein: CASGDGYTF
J gene: TRBJ2-1; V gene: TRBV24-1; clone size: .; CDR3 length: 14; D gene: TRBD1; CDR3 DNA: TGTGCCACCAGGGACAGGGGAACCTACAATGAGCAGTTCTTC; CDR3 protein: CATRDRGTYNEQFF
J gene: TRBJ2-1; V gene: TRBV3-1/TRBV3-2; clone size: .; CDR3 length: 14; D gene: .; CDR3 DNA: TGTGCCAGCAGCCAAGTGGGAGGCTACAATGAGCAGTTCTTC; CDR3 protein: CASSQVGGYNEQFF
J gene: TRBJ2-7; V gene: TRBV19; clone size: .; CDR3 length: 15; D gene: TRBD2; CDR3 DNA: TGTGCCAGTAGATCCGGGACTAGCTCCGTCTACGAGCAGTACTTC; CDR3 protein: CASRSGTSSVYEQYF